Shown below are 21 T cell receptor beta chains from a single sample sequenced in a study of T cell repertoires in cytomegalovirus infection (dated 2019 in TCRdb). For sequencing, an Illumina HiSeq 1500 was employed. TCRdb itself trimmed the public reads at Q25 with fastp, ran MiXCR and retained productive beta chains. A single entry per CDR3 protein holds the most common genes and DNA from its merged rows. The sample yields roughly 150,000 distinct CDR3 sequences; roughly a quarter were counted once. About a tenth of the sample is held by the ten biggest clonotypes. The sample taken for sequencing was PBMCs. The source of these receptors is a human donor in good health (CMV status not recorded). Some clones in this sample may be carry-over from other donors' samples.

The table lists this clonotype with a few counts. The rearrangement joins TRBV5-1 to TRBJ2-3, with D perhaps TRBD1 (5 bases). The CDR3 runs to 15 residues. In germline, CDR1 is SGHRS, CDR2 YFSETQ. V was pared by 5 bases and J by 2 bases, with 15 bases between. CDR3 amino acids: CASRDQGRSTDTQYF. CDR3 DNA sequence: TGCGCCAGCAGGGACCAGGGCCGTTCCACAGATACGCAGTATTTT.

This clonotype has a count of ten or more. The V gene is TRBV7-2, the J gene TRBJ1-5; 7 nucleotides agree with TRBD1. This CDR3 has 13 residues. Germline values: CDR1 SGHTA, CDR2 FQGNSA. V lost 4 bases, J lost 5 bases, and 2 bases stayed unmatched. CDR3 nucleotide sequence: TGTGCCAGCAGCTCCGACAGGGATCAGCCCCAGCATTTT. Translating gives CASSSDRDQPQHF. Full variable domain (rest looked up from reference TRBV7-2 and TRBJ1-5): GAGVSQSPSNKVTEKGKDVELRCDPISGHTALYWYRQSLGQGLEFLIYFQGNSAPDKSGLPSDRFSAERTGGSVSTLTIQRTQQEDSAVYLCASSSDRDQPQHFGDGTRLSIL.

With respect to this clonotype: A clone one base away is much larger, so this may be a read error. The gene calls are TRBV12-3 or TRBV12-4 and TRBJ1-6; TRBD1 might be the D (6 bases). The CDR3 runs 13 residues. V was cut by 6 bases and J by 6 bases, with 9 bases left in between. The CDR3 is CASSNRVNSPLHF. CDR3 coding DNA: TGTGCCAGCAGCAACAGGGTTAATTCACCCCTCCACTTT.

This clonotype occurred a few times. The CDR3 spells CASSRTDSYQPQHF. CDR3 bases: TGTGCCAGCAGCCGAACGGACAGCTATCAGCCCCAGCATTTT. V usage is TRBV27 and J usage is TRBJ1-5; the D gene is possibly TRBD1 (6 bases). The germline V gene has CDR1 MNHEY and CDR2 SMNVEV (reference sequence). The CDR3 sequence is 14 residues long. V lost 6 bases and J lost 5, with 14 bases in between.

This clonotype was observed many times. The chain joins TRBV7-8 to TRBJ2-6; 8 bases match TRBD2. The germline gives CDR1 SGHVS, CDR2 FQNEAQ. This CDR3 is built from 17 residues. The J segment lost 4 bases and the V segment lost 2 bases, leaving 7 bases of the junction unmatched. CDR3: CASSLTPGGRGANVLTF. As DNA, the CDR3 is TGTGCCAGCAGCTTAACGCCGGGGGGGAGAGGGGCCAACGTCCTGACTTTC. Drawing the rest from reference TRBV7-8 and TRBJ2-6, the complete variable domain is GAGVSQSPRYKVAKRGQDVALRCDPISGHVSLFWYQQALGQGPEFLTYFQNEAQLDKSGLPSDRFFAERPEGSVSTLKIQRTQQEDSAVYLCASSLTPGGRGANVLTFGAGSRLTVL.

This clonotype was observed many times. The chain combines TRBV2 with TRBJ1-5; D is unclear. There are 12 residues in the CDR3. Germline CDR1 is SNHLY and CDR2 is FYNNEI. V lost 4 bases, J lost 4 bases, and 5 bases lay in between. CDR3 coding DNA: TGTGCCAGCAGTGCCGGGAATCAGCCCCAGCATTTT. Translating gives CASSAGNQPQHF. Looking up the rest from reference TRBV2 and TRBJ1-5 gives the full variable domain: EPEVTQTPSHQVTQMGQEVILRCVPISNHLYFYWYRQILGQKVEFLVSFYNNEISEKSEIFDDQFSVERPDGSNFTLKIRSTKLEDSAMYFCASSAGNQPQHFGDGTRLSIL.

The chain has TRBV2 and TRBJ2-1; D ambiguous. Between the trimmed V and J ends, which lost 5 bases and 2 bases, there was a span of 13 bases. This CDR3 spans 15 amino acids. Germline CDR1 and CDR2: SNHLY and FYNNEI. CDR3: CASSPPLRTYNEQFF. CDR3 coding DNA: TGTGCCAGCAGTCCCCCCCTGAGGACCTACAATGAGCAGTTCTTC.

This clonotype was recorded at least ten times. The genes are TRBV7-8 and TRBJ2-2, with D unclear. Deletions cut 4 bases from V and 6 bases from J, with 12 bases between. This CDR3 comprises 14 residues. The germline gives CDR1 SGHVS, CDR2 FQNEAQ. CDR3 DNA sequence: TGTGCCAGCAGCTCCCGTAGTTTAGCCGGGGAGCTGTTTTTT. This gives the protein CASSSRSLAGELFF.

With respect to this clonotype: This may be a read error, as it is one base from a much larger clone. The CDR3 sequence: CASKAAENTYEQYF. Here the CDR3 DNA reads TGTGCCAGCAAAGCGGCAGAAAATACCTACGAGCAGTACTTC. J is TRBJ2-7 and V is TRBV6-1; perhaps TRBD2 as D (5 bases). V was pared by 7 bases and J by 2 bases, with 15 bases between. Germline CDR1 MNHNS, CDR2 SASEGT. CDR3 length: 14 residues.

A word on this clonotype: This clone may be a read error of a much larger clone one base away. V gene TRBV11-2 combines with J gene TRBJ2-1; D not certain. Germline V gene lookup returns CDR1 SGHAT and CDR2 FQNNGV. The ends were cut back, 5 bases at V and 5 bases at J, with 19 bases in the middle. CDR3 size: 16 residues. CDR3 DNA sequence: TGTGCCAGCAGCCACCGGAAAGGGAATGGCCACAATGAGCAGTTCTTC. As protein: CASSHRKGNGHNEQFF. Full variable domain (remainder filled in from reference TRBV11-2 and TRBJ2-1): EAGVAQSPRYKIIEKRQSVAFWCNPISGHATLYWYQQILGQGPKLLIQFQNNGVVDDSQLPKDRFSAERLKGVDSTLKIQPAKLEDSAVYLCASSHRKGNGHNEQFFGPGTRLTVL.

This clonotype appeared many times. The chain links TRBV7-2 to TRBJ2-7, with D maybe TRBD2 (6 bases). CDR1 and CDR2 from the germline V gene are SGHTA and FQGNSA. The CDR3 contains 15 residues. The V gene lost 5 bases and the J gene lost 0 bases, with 14 bases spanning the gap. The CDR3 spells CASSPRDGSSYEQYF. CDR3 bases: TGTGCCAGCAGCCCCAGGGACGGGAGCTCCTACGAGCAGTACTTC.

The rearrangement uses TRBV28 and TRBJ2-5, with TRBD1 as a possible D gene (7 bases). The V gene lost 6 bases and the J gene lost 5 bases, with 19 bases spanning the gap. In germline, CDR1 is MDHEN, CDR2 SYDVKM. The CDR3 sequence is 15 residues long. The CDR3 protein is CASRPVDQGGETQYF. The CDR3 DNA sequence: TGTGCCAGCAGACCTGTGGATCAGGGGGGTGAGACCCAGTACTTC.

Ten or more counts support this clonotype. This chain joins TRBV6-2 or TRBV6-3 and TRBJ2-3; no definite D call. CDR3 length: 14 residues. CDR1 is MNHEY and CDR2 is SVGEGT in the germline V gene. V lost 7 bases, J lost 2 bases, and 13 bases lay in between. The DNA for the CDR3 is TGTGCCAGCAAACCTAGGTCAGTCACAGATACGCAGTATTTT. Translating it yields CASKPRSVTDTQYF.

The genes are TRBV29-1 and TRBJ2-3; D is ambiguous. This CDR3 is 15 amino acids long. Germline CDR1 and CDR2: SQVTM and ANQGSEA. V lost 5 bases and J lost 0, with 15 bases in between. In DNA form, the CDR3 reads TGCAGCGTTAGCCTTGTAGAGGACAGCACAGATACGCAGTATTTT. It specifies CSVSLVEDSTDTQYF.

This chain links TRBV6-1 with TRBJ1-1, with D possibly being TRBD1 (6 bases). This CDR3 has 16 residues. V was trimmed by 5 bases and J by 0 bases, leaving 16 bases between them. Germline V gives CDR1 MNHNS, CDR2 SASEGT. CDR3: CASSRTATLLNTEAFF. The CDR3 DNA sequence: TGTGCCAGCAGTAGGACAGCCACCCTCTTGAACACTGAAGCTTTCTTT.

The chain is built from TRBV28 and TRBJ1-2, with a tentative D call TRBD1 (5 bases). V dropped 6 bases and J dropped 4 bases, with 12 bases sitting between them. CDR1 is MDHEN and CDR2 is SYDVKM in the germline V gene. This CDR3 contains 13 residues. CDR3 DNA sequence: TGTGCCAGCAGCCTAGACAGCACCTATGGCTACACCTTC. Translated, it gives CASSLDSTYGYTF.

This clonotype was found a few times. This chain connects TRBV6-2 or TRBV6-3 to TRBJ1-5; 8 bases line up with TRBD1. The germline CDR1 and CDR2 sequences are MNHEY and SVGEGT. There are 12 residues in the CDR3. J was trimmed by 6 bases and V by 8 bases; bases with no gene match: 3. CDR3 loop: CASRQGPQPQHF. The CDR3 DNA follows: TGTGCCAGCCGACAGGGGCCTCAGCCCCAGCATTTT.

This clonotype was counted many times. The chain employs TRBV6-2 or TRBV6-3 and TRBJ2-7; perhaps D is TRBD1 or TRBD2 (5 bases each). Germline V gene lookup returns CDR1 MNHEY and CDR2 SVGEGT. Trimming took 2 bases from V and 1 from J, leaving 12 bases between them. This CDR3 spans 15 amino acids. Written as DNA, the CDR3 is TGTGCCAGCAGTTACGACAGCGGACCTTCCTACGAGCAGTACTTC. Translating it yields CASSYDSGPSYEQYF.

This clonotype has only a few counts. CDR3 sequence reads: CASRTGPHTEAFF. The CDR3 DNA reads as TGTGCCAGCAGAACAGGGCCCCACACTGAAGCTTTCTTT. The chain joins TRBV5-4 to TRBJ1-1; perhaps TRBD1 as D (6 bases). The germline CDR1 and CDR2 sequences are SGHNT and YYREEE (reference sequence). Trimming left V 5 bases short and J 3 bases short, with 11 bases between. The CDR3 is 13 amino acids.

The CDR3 sequence: CASSSLTSEQYF. CDR3 nucleotides: TGTGCCAGCAGTTCCTTAACTAGCGAGCAGTACTTC. The V call is TRBV28, the J call TRBJ2-7; the D gene is possibly TRBD2 (5 bases). Trimming left V 4 bases short and J 6 bases short, with 10 bases between. Germline V lookup: CDR1 MDHEN, CDR2 SYDVKM. This CDR3 comprises 12 residues.

This clonotype was observed many times. The V call is TRBV7-2, the J call TRBJ1-1, with a tentative D call TRBD1 (6 bases). CDR1 and CDR2 (germline): SGHTA, FQGNSA. The CDR3 spans 15 residues. V shed 3 bases and J shed 7 bases, with 18 bases lying between them. The CDR3 loop reads CASSFGQPGGGEAFF. The CDR3 DNA sequence: TGTGCCAGCAGCTTCGGACAGCCCGGCGGGGGTGAAGCTTTCTTT.